This is a list of T cell receptor beta chains from one sample in a study of regulatory T cells in long-lasting Graves disease. MiXCR, run by TCRdb on the multiplex PCR reads, gives a single entry per CDR3 protein. The table has some 240,000 distinct CDR3 sequences, about 19% seen once. These data also featured in a second study, about T cells in Graves' hyperthyroidism and ophthalmopathy.

The sample in question was peripheral blood mononuclear cells (PBMCs), obtained at new diagnosis, from a patient treated with antithyroid drugs. The receptors come from a young woman with Graves disease. CDR3s include the opening cysteine and the closing phenylalanine or tryptophan. D genes are given only for firm matches. Size is omitted from some rows. Given values are once, few, many or a class for expanded clones.

length: 13; D: NA; V: TRBV27; J: TRBJ2-7; size: many; CDR3: CASSFTGPYEQYF; DNA: TGTGCCAGCAGTTTTACAGGCCCCTACGAGCAGTACTTC
length: 18; D: TRBD1; V: TRBV27; J: TRBJ2-3; size: many; CDR3: CASSLSARTGLSTDTQYF; DNA: TGTGCCAGCAGCCTAAGTGCCCGGACAGGCCTAAGCACAGATACGCAGTATTTT
length: 18; D: TRBD2; V: TRBV28; J: TRBJ2-3; size: NA; CDR3: CASSPTTGTSGSTDTQYF; DNA: TGTGCCAGCAGTCCAACAACCGGGACTAGCGGGAGCACAGATACGCAGTATTTT
length: 15; D: TRBD2; V: TRBV9; J: TRBJ2-7; size: NA; CDR3: CASSVASGSEIEQYF; DNA: TGTGCCAGCAGCGTGGCTAGCGGGAGCGAAATCGAGCAGTACTTC
length: 14; D: TRBD1; V: TRBV28; J: TRBJ1-5; size: many; CDR3: CASSRQGMGQPQHF; DNA: TGTGCCAGCAGCCGACAGGGAATGGGTCAGCCCCAGCATTTT
length: 17; D: TRBD1; V: TRBV28; J: TRBJ1-5; size: many; CDR3: CASGDGAGGTSNQPQHF; DNA: TGTGCCAGCGGGGATGGGGCAGGGGGAACTAGCAATCAGCCCCAGCATTTT
length: 15; D: NA; V: TRBV19; J: TRBJ1-1; size: many; CDR3: CASTRPSAGRTEAFF; DNA: TGTGCCAGTACTCGTCCGTCGGCTGGTCGCACTGAAGCTTTCTTT
length: 14; D: TRBD1; V: TRBV27; J: TRBJ1-5; size: many; CDR3: CASTSTGSNQPQHF; DNA: TGTGCCAGCACCTCGACAGGGTCCAATCAGCCCCAGCATTTT
length: 14; D: TRBD2; V: TRBV19; J: TRBJ2-1; size: many; CDR3: CASYSGGYRDEQFF; DNA: TGTGCCAGTTACTCGGGGGGGTATCGGGATGAGCAGTTCTTC
length: 13; D: NA; V: TRBV7-8; J: TRBJ2-1; size: few; CDR3: CASSLGADNEQFF; DNA: TGTGCCAGCAGCTTAGGCGCCGACAATGAGCAGTTCTTC
length: 14; D: NA; V: TRBV6-4; J: TRBJ1-5; size: many; CDR3: CASSLVGGQQPQHF; DNA: TGTGCCAGCAGCCTGGTGGGGGGGCAACAGCCCCAGCATTTT
length: 14; D: NA; V: TRBV6-5; J: TRBJ1-6; size: many; CDR3: CASSYRGGSSPLHF; DNA: TGTGCCAGCAGTTACAGGGGGGGGAGTTCACCCCTCCACTTT
length: 15; D: NA; V: TRBV11-2; J: TRBJ2-3; size: many; CDR3: CASSLDWRGTDTQYF; DNA: TGTGCCAGCAGCTTAGATTGGCGGGGCACAGATACGCAGTATTTT
length: 14; D: NA; V: TRBV7-2; J: TRBJ1-1; size: many; CDR3: CASSLGGESTEAFF; DNA: TGTGCCAGCAGCTTAGGAGGGGAGAGCACTGAAGCTTTCTTT
length: 15; D: NA; V: TRBV14; J: TRBJ1-1; size: many; CDR3: CASSPLGMSATEAFF; DNA: TGTGCCAGCAGCCCCCTAGGGATGTCAGCCACTGAAGCTTTCTTT
length: 15; D: TRBD1; V: TRBV5-1; J: TRBJ2-1; size: many; CDR3: CASSARPGTDNEQFF; DNA: TGCGCCAGCAGCGCCAGACCCGGGACAGACAATGAGCAGTTCTTC
length: 16; D: NA; V: TRBV14; J: TRBJ2-3; size: many; CDR3: CASSQERAVSTDTQYF; DNA: TGTGCCAGCAGCCAAGAAAGGGCGGTTAGCACAGATACGCAGTATTTT
length: 15; D: TRBD1; V: TRBV7-9; J: TRBJ1-2; size: NA; CDR3: CASSIGTGGGYGYTF; DNA: TGTGCCAGCAGCATCGGGACAGGGGGAGGCTATGGCTACACCTTC
length: 12; D: NA; V: TRBV6-2/TRBV6-3; J: TRBJ2-1; size: NA; CDR3: CASSPPGTQPVF; DNA: TGTGCCAGCAGCCCTCCCGGGACACAGCCTGTATTC
length: 13; D: NA; V: TRBV2; J: TRBJ1-4; size: many; CDR3: CASRRGAGEKLFF; DNA: TGTGCCAGCAGAAGGGGGGCGGGAGAAAAACTGTTTTTT
length: 15; D: NA; V: TRBV4-1; J: TRBJ1-1; size: NA; CDR3: CASSHRSGRNTEAFF; DNA: TGCGCCAGCAGCCATCGAAGCGGGAGGAACACTGAAGCTTTCTTT
length: 15; D: NA; V: TRBV19; J: TRBJ1-2; size: many; CDR3: CASSSDTRLNYGYTF; DNA: TGTGCCAGTAGTAGTGACACCCGTTTGAACTATGGCTACACCTTC
length: 18; D: TRBD1; V: TRBV30; J: TRBJ2-7; size: many; CDR3: CAWSVFQLVGTVSYEQYF; DNA: TGTGCCTGGAGTGTCTTCCAGCTCGTCGGGACAGTTTCCTACGAGCAGTACTTC
length: 18; D: TRBD2; V: TRBV7-3; J: TRBJ2-5; size: once; CDR3: CASSFSSGTNLLQETQYF; DNA: TGTGCCAGCAGCTTCTCTAGCGGGACCAACCTCCTTCAAGAGACCCAGTACTTC
length: 14; D: NA; V: TRBV12-3/TRBV12-4; J: TRBJ1-1; size: NA; CDR3: CASSFDRSDTEAFF; DNA: TGTGCCAGCAGTTTCGACAGGTCCGACACTGAAGCTTTCTTT
length: 13; D: NA; V: TRBV18; J: TRBJ2-5; size: many; CDR3: CASSLDSQETQYF; DNA: TGTGCCAGCTCACTCGACTCCCAAGAGACCCAGTACTTC
length: 17; D: TRBD2; V: TRBV11-2; J: TRBJ2-5; size: few; CDR3: CASSPRSGRASMETQYF; DNA: TGTGCCAGCAGCCCCCGTAGCGGGAGGGCCTCGATGGAGACCCAGTACTTC
length: 13; D: NA; V: TRBV5-1; J: TRBJ1-2; size: few; CDR3: CASSLLEVGGYTF; DNA: TGCGCCAGCAGCTTGCTCGAGGTTGGTGGCTACACCTTC
length: 14; D: NA; V: TRBV27; J: TRBJ1-1; size: many; CDR3: CASSLQQMNTEAFF; DNA: TGTGCCAGCAGTTTACAACAGATGAACACTGAAGCTTTCTTT
length: 16; D: TRBD1; V: TRBV19; J: TRBJ1-1; size: few; CDR3: CASSIGTGTMNTEAFF; DNA: TGTGCCAGTAGTATAGGGACAGGGACTATGAACACTGAAGCTTTCTTT
length: 15; D: TRBD1; V: TRBV10-2; J: TRBJ2-1; size: many; CDR3: CASRPAQGALAEQFF; DNA: TGCGCCAGCCGGCCCGCGCAGGGGGCTTTGGCCGAGCAGTTCTTC
length: 15; D: NA; V: TRBV27; J: TRBJ1-4; size: many; CDR3: CASSSGDLKREKLFF; DNA: TGTGCCAGCAGTTCGGGGGACCTCAAACGGGAAAAACTGTTTTTT
length: 13; D: NA; V: TRBV20-1; J: TRBJ1-5; size: NA; CDR3: CSARHGSGQPQHF; DNA: TGCAGTGCTAGGCACGGTTCGGGTCAGCCCCAGCATTTT
length: 14; D: NA; V: TRBV19; J: TRBJ2-7; size: many; CDR3: CASSIAGSSYEQYF; DNA: TGTGCCAGTAGTATTGCGGGGAGCTCCTACGAGCAGTACTTC
length: 15; D: NA; V: TRBV9; J: TRBJ2-3; size: NA; CDR3: CASSVDPEGADTQYF; DNA: TGTGCCAGCAGCGTAGATCCAGAGGGCGCAGATACGCAGTATTTT
length: 13; D: NA; V: TRBV28; J: TRBJ1-2; size: many; CDR3: CASSLHAPYGYTF; DNA: TGTGCCAGCAGTCTCCATGCCCCCTATGGCTACACCTTC
length: 13; D: NA; V: TRBV27; J: TRBJ1-1; size: many; CDR3: CASSWGGETEAFF; DNA: TGTGCCAGCAGCTGGGGAGGGGAGACTGAAGCTTTCTTT
length: 16; D: TRBD1; V: TRBV2; J: TRBJ1-1; size: medium-sized; CDR3: CASSRLQGATNTEAFF; DNA: TGTGCCAGCAGCCGACTTCAGGGGGCGACGAACACGGAAGCTTTCTTT
length: 18; D: TRBD2; V: TRBV19; J: TRBJ2-2; size: many; CDR3: CASSILSGGPANTGELFF; DNA: TGTGCCAGTAGTATCCTTAGCGGGGGGCCAGCGAACACCGGGGAGCTGTTTTTT
length: 14; D: TRBD1; V: TRBV10-3; J: TRBJ2-1; size: NA; CDR3: CAISQGAPYNEQFF; DNA: TGTGCCATCAGTCAGGGGGCTCCCTACAATGAGCAGTTCTTC
length: 17; D: NA; V: TRBV6-4; J: TRBJ2-6; size: many; CDR3: CASSYFGLSSGANVLTF; DNA: TGTGCCAGCAGTTACTTCGGACTGTCCTCTGGGGCCAACGTCCTGACTTTC